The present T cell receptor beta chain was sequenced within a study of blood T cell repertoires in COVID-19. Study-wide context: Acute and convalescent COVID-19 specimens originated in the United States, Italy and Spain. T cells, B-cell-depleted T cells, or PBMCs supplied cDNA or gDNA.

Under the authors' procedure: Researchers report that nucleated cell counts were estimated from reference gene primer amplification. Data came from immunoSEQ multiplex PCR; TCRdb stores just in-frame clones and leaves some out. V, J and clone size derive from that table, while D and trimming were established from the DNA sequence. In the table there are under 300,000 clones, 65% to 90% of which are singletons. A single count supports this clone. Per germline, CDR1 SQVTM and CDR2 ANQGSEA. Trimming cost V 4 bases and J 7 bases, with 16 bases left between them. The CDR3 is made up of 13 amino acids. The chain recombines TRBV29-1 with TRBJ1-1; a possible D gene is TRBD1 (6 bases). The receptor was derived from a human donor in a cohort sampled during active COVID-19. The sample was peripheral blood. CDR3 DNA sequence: TGCAGCGTTGGAGACAGGTCTTTCAGTGAAGCTTTCTTT. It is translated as CSVGDRSFSEAFF.